The entry below describes one T cell receptor (beta chain). PBMC libraries mostly used around 460 ng of input genomic DNA, with six replicates per sample. Sequenced by immunoSEQ multiplex PCR; TCRdb stores in-frame clones only, minus some. This sample has 55,000 to 75,000 clones; roughly 90% occur once, and the top ten carry approximately 2.6%. Time point given: after neoadjuvant nivolumab, at surgical resection. The sample comes from a study of neoadjuvant anti-PD-1 for oral cavity cancer. This clonotype originated in a person aged 35 to 85 with oral cavity squamous cell carcinoma. The material sequenced was PBMCs, taken after nivolumab (anti-PD-1) treatment.

Here the CDR3 DNA reads TGTGCCAGCAGCTTCCGGGGTGGAAACACCATATATTTT. This encodes CASSFRGGNTIYF. The chain employs TRBV5-4 and TRBJ1-3; D is unclear. Germline CDR1 is SGHNT and CDR2 is YYREEE (reference sequence). V shed 2 bases and J shed 3 bases, with 6 bases lying between them. This CDR3 comprises 13 residues.